The 9 T cell receptor beta chains below all came from one sample that was sequenced in a study of cytomegalovirus exposure and HLA in healthy donors. Amplification used 60 Vbeta primers and 13 Jbeta primers. Assay: immunoSEQ multiplex PCR; the TCRdb copy retains only in-frame clones and omits some. In the table there are tens of thousands of clones, 82% of which are singletons. The sequenced sample was PBMCs. These receptors originate from a young woman in good health and CMV-seronegative.

The CDR3 sequence is CASSLGDRVYEQYF. The CDR3 coding sequence is TGCGCCAGCAGCTTGGGGGACAGGGTCTACGAGCAGTACTTC. V and J are TRBV5-1 and TRBJ2-7; 9 positions match TRBD1. V shed 0 bases and J 3 bases; nucleotides not matched to a gene: 1. Germline V gives CDR1 SGHRS, CDR2 YFSETQ. The CDR3 is 14 residues long.

The chain uses TRBV7-2 and TRBJ1-2; unclear D gene. The germline V gene encodes CDR1 SGHTA and CDR2 FQGNSA. V gave up 1 base and J gave up 5 bases, with 11 bases separating them. This CDR3 has 14 amino acids. The chain's CDR3 is CASSLGVRPYGYTF. In nucleotides, the CDR3 is TGTGCCAGCAGCTTAGGGGTCAGGCCATATGGCTACACCTTC. The entire variable domain, with the rest obtained from reference TRBV7-2 and TRBJ1-2, is as follows: GAGVSQSPSNKVTEKGKDVELRCDPISGHTALYWYRQSLGQGLEFLIYFQGNSAPDKSGLPSDRFSAERTGGSVSTLTIQRTQQEDSAVYLCASSLGVRPYGYTFGSGTRLTVV.

The chain uses TRBV2 and TRBJ1-1; a possible D gene is TRBD1 (5 bases). Germline V gene data show CDR1 as SNHLY and CDR2 as FYNNEI. The CDR3 loop spans 13 amino acids. V lost 6 bases to trimming and J lost 2 bases, with 10 bases between them. CDR3 residues: CASRADSNTEAFF. The DNA for the CDR3 is TGTGCCAGCAGGGCTGACAGTAACACTGAAGCTTTCTTT.

The chain links TRBV6-1 to TRBJ2-1; 9 bases line up with TRBD2. The CDR3 totals 14 residues. The germline gives CDR1 MNHNS, CDR2 SASEGT. After removal of 7 bases from V and 9 bases from J, the junction contained 10 bases not matched to a gene. CDR3 sequence (DNA): TGTGCCAGCACCCGGACTAGCGATCGTCGTGAGCAGTTCTTC. This codes for CASTRTSDRREQFF.

This CDR3 is CSEATGTGEQYF. Here the CDR3 DNA reads TGCAGCGAAGCGACCGGGACAGGGGAGCAGTACTTC. The rearrangement links TRBV29-1 to TRBJ2-7; TRBD1 agrees at 9 bases. The trim removed 7 bases at V and 7 bases at J, leaving 8 bases unmatched. The CDR3 runs to 12 residues. Germline CDR1 is SQVTM and CDR2 is ANQGSEA.

This clone was observed a few times. This chain uses TRBV2 with TRBJ2-7; TRBD2 matches at 7 bases. The V and J ends lost 6 bases and 3 bases, in that order; junction bases with no gene match: 11. Germline CDR1 is SNHLY and CDR2 is FYNNEI. This CDR3 has 15 amino acids. CDR3 region: CASRGGRGSHYEQYF. CDR3 in DNA: TGTGCCAGCAGGGGAGGGCGCGGGAGTCACTACGAGCAGTACTTC. Full variable domain (rest looked up from reference TRBV2 and TRBJ2-7): EPEVTQTPSHQVTQMGQEVILRCVPISNHLYFYWYRQILGQKVEFLVSFYNNEISEKSEIFDDQFSVERPDGSNFTLKIRSTKLEDSAMYFCASRGGRGSHYEQYFGPGTRLTVT.

The gene calls are TRBV7-9 and TRBJ1-1; 10 bases fit TRBD1. The CDR3 has 17 residues. Per the germline V gene, CDR1 is SEHNR and CDR2 is FQNEAQ (reference sequence). Losses at the gene ends were 2 bases for V and 0 bases for J; bases not matched to a gene: 6. The chain's CDR3 is CASSLRTGGDMNTEAFF. The DNA for the CDR3 is TGTGCCAGCAGCTTAAGGACAGGGGGGGACATGAACACTGAAGCTTTCTTT.

Of note for this clone: At one of its ends the junction is not consistent with the germline gene, which may arise from a read error. The CDR3 DNA sequence: TGTTCCAGCAGCGTAGGTCCTAACAGGGGGCTCGGGGAAAAACTGTTTTTT. This gives the protein CSSSVGPNRGLGEKLFF. The chain recombines TRBV7-9 with TRBJ1-4, with TRBD1 matching 9 bases. Germline CDR1 SEHNR, CDR2 FQNEAQ (reference sequence). The CDR3 contains 17 residues.

This clone was observed a handful of times. The CDR3 reads CASSLRTGPNEKLFF. Here the CDR3 DNA reads TGTGCCAGCAGTTTGCGGACAGGCCCTAATGAAAAACTGTTTTTT. V is TRBV27 and J is TRBJ1-4, with 7 bases matching TRBD1. After removal of 3 bases from V and 3 bases from J, the junction contained 4 bases not matched to a gene. The CDR3 loop spans 15 amino acids. Germline loops: CDR1 MNHEY, CDR2 SMNVEV (reference sequence).